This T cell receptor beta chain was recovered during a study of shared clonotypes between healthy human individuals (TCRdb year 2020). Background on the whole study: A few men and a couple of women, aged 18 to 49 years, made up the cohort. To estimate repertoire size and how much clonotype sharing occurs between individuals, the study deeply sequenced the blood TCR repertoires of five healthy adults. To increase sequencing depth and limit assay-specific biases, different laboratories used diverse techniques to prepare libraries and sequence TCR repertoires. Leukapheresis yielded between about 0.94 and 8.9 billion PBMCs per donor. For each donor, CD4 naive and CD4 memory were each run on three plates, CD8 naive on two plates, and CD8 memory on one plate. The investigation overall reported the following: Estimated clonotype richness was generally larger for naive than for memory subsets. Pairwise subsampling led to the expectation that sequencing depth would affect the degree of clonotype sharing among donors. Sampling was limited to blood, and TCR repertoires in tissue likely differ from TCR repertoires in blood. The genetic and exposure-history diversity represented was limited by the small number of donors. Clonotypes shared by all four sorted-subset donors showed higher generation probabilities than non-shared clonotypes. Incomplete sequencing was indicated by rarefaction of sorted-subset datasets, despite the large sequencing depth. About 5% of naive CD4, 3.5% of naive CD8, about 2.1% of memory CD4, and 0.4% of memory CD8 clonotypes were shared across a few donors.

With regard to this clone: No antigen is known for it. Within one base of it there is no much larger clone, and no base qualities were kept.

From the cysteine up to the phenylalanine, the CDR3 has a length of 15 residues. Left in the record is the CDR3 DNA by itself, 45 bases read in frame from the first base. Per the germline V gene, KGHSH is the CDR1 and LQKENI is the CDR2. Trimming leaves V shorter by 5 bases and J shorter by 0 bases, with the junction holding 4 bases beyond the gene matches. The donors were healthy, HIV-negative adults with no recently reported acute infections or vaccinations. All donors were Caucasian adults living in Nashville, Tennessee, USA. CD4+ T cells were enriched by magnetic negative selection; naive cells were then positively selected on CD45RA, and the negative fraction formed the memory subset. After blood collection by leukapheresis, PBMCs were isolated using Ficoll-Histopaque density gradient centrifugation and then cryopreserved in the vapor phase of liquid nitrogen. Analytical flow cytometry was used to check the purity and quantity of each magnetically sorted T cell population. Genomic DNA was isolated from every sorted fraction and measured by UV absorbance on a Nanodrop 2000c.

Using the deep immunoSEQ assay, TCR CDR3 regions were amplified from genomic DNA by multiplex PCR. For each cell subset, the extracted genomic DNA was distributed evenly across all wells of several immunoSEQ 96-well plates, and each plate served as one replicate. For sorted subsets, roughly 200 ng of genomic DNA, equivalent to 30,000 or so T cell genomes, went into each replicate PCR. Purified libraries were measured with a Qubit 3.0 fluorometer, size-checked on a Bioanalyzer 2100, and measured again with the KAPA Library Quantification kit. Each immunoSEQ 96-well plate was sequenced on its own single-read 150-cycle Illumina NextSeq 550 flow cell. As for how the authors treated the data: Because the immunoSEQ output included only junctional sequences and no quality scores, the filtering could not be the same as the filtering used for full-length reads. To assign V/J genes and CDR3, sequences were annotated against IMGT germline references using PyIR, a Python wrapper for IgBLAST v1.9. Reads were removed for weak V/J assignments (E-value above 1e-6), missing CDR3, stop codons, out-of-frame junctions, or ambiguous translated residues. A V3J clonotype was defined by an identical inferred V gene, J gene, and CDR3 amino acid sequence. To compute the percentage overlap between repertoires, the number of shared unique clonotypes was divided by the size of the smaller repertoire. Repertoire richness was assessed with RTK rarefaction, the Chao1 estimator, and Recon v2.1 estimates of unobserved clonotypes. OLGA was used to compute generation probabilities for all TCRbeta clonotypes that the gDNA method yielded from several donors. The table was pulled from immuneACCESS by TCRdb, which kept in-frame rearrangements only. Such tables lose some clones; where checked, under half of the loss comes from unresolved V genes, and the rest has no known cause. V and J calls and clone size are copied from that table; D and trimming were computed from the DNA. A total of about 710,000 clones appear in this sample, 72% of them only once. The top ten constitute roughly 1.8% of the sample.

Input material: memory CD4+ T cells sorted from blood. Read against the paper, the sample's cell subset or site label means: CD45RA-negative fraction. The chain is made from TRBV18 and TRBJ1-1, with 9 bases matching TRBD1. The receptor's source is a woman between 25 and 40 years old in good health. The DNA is TGTGCCAGCTCATTAGGACAGGGGATGAACACTGAAGCTTTCTTT. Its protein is CASSLGQGMNTEAFF. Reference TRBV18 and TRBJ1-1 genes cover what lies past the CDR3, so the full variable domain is NAGVMQNPRHLVRRRGQEARLRCSPMKGHSHVYWYRQLPEEGLKFMVYLQKENIIDESGMPKERFSAEFPKEGPSILRIQQVVRGDSAAYFCASSLGQGMNTEAFFGQGTRLTVV.